This is a list of T cell receptor beta chains from one sample in a study of breast tumors, draining lymph nodes, adjacent tissues. TCRdb reanalysed the multiplex PCR reads using MiXCR and keeps one entry per CDR3 protein. The sample gives 90,000 to 120,000 distinct CDR3 sequences, approximately 22% of which show up once; roughly 1.2% is in the top ten. Sequenced: axillary lymph node tissue. These receptors came from a female donor with breast cancer. Some clones in this sample may be carry-over from other donors' samples. The CDR3 runs from the conserved cysteine through the conserved F or W. The D gene is left open where the match is weak. Not every row has a clone size; where given, it reads once, few, many or a size class.

CDR3nt: TGCGCCAGCAGCCAAGAAGGTTTGGGGGCAGAGACCCAGTACTTC
CDR3aa: CASSQEGLGAETQYF
j_gene: TRBJ2-5
d_gene: .
abundance: .
v_gene: TRBV4-1

CDR3nt: TGTGCCAGCAGCTTGCGGTACGAGCAGTACTTC
CDR3aa: CASSLRYEQYF
j_gene: TRBJ2-7
d_gene: .
abundance: many
v_gene: TRBV7-2

CDR3nt: TGTGCCAGCAGTGAAGGTGGGGGATCAACGTACACAGATACGCAGTATTTT
CDR3aa: CASSEGGGSTYTDTQYF
j_gene: TRBJ2-3
d_gene: .
abundance: many
v_gene: TRBV6-1

CDR3nt: TGTGCCATGCAGCGCTCGGGACGGGACTATGGCTACACCTTC
CDR3aa: CAMQRSGRDYGYTF
j_gene: TRBJ1-2
d_gene: .
abundance: many
v_gene: TRBV7-9

CDR3nt: TGTGCCAGCAGCTTGTGGGACAGAAATCAGCCCCAGCATTTT
CDR3aa: CASSLWDRNQPQHF
j_gene: TRBJ1-5
d_gene: TRBD1
abundance: .
v_gene: TRBV5-6

CDR3nt: TGTGCCAGCAGTTTCCATACGGGACAGGGATCTCAGCCCCAGCATTTT
CDR3aa: CASSFHTGQGSQPQHF
j_gene: TRBJ1-5
d_gene: TRBD1
abundance: .
v_gene: TRBV28

CDR3nt: TGTGCCACCAGTGATGGGGACAGCCGGTCCTATGGCTACACCTTC
CDR3aa: CATSDGDSRSYGYTF
j_gene: TRBJ1-2
d_gene: TRBD1
abundance: .
v_gene: TRBV24-1

CDR3nt: TGTGCCTGGAGTGGGACAGGTCGCATACAAGAGACCCAGTACTTC
CDR3aa: CAWSGTGRIQETQYF
j_gene: TRBJ2-5
d_gene: TRBD1
abundance: few
v_gene: TRBV30

CDR3nt: TGTGCCAGCAGCGCAAGGGGTGTTTCAGATACGCAGTATTTT
CDR3aa: CASSARGVSDTQYF
j_gene: TRBJ2-3
d_gene: .
abundance: many
v_gene: TRBV6-1

CDR3nt: TGTGCCAGCAGTTACTCGGGACAAAATGAAGCTTTCTTT
CDR3aa: CASSYSGQNEAFF
j_gene: TRBJ1-1
d_gene: .
abundance: .
v_gene: TRBV6-5

CDR3nt: TGTGCCAGCAGCTCACAGGGGGACCTTCAAAAACTGTTTTTT
CDR3aa: CASSSQGDLQKLFF
j_gene: TRBJ1-4
d_gene: TRBD1
abundance: many
v_gene: TRBV7-9

CDR3nt: TGTGCCAGCAGTGAAGTTCAGGTTTACGAGCAGTACTTC
CDR3aa: CASSEVQVYEQYF
j_gene: TRBJ2-7
d_gene: .
abundance: many
v_gene: TRBV6-1

CDR3nt: TGCGCCAGCAGCCAAGATCTCGCGGCGGGGCGTAGGGCTAACTATGGCTACACCTTC
CDR3aa: CASSQDLAAGRRANYGYTF
j_gene: TRBJ1-2
d_gene: .
abundance: few
v_gene: TRBV4-1

CDR3nt: TGTGCCAGCAGTTCACCGGGAGAGGATACGCAGTATTTT
CDR3aa: CASSSPGEDTQYF
j_gene: TRBJ2-3
d_gene: .
abundance: many
v_gene: TRBV6-6

CDR3nt: TGTGCCAGCAGTTTATTCTCTAGCGGGAAAGAGACCCAGTACTTC
CDR3aa: CASSLFSSGKETQYF
j_gene: TRBJ2-5
d_gene: TRBD2
abundance: .
v_gene: TRBV27

CDR3nt: TGCAGTGCCCTAGCCCGGGACAGTCGCAATTCACCCCTCCACTTT
CDR3aa: CSALARDSRNSPLHF
j_gene: TRBJ1-6
d_gene: TRBD1
abundance: .
v_gene: TRBV20-1

CDR3nt: TGTGCCAGCAGCAAACAGGGGAACGAGCAGTACTTC
CDR3aa: CASSKQGNEQYF
j_gene: TRBJ2-7
d_gene: TRBD1
abundance: once
v_gene: TRBV5-4

CDR3nt: TGTGCCAGCAGCGGAGCAGCTAGCGGTCAAGAGACCCAGTACTTC
CDR3aa: CASSGAASGQETQYF
j_gene: TRBJ2-5
d_gene: TRBD2
abundance: many
v_gene: TRBV7-6

CDR3nt: TGTGCCAGCAGCACCCTAGGACTAGCGGGACCCTACAATGAGCAGTTCTTC
CDR3aa: CASSTLGLAGPYNEQFF
j_gene: TRBJ2-1
d_gene: TRBD2
abundance: .
v_gene: TRBV28

CDR3nt: TGTGCCAGCAGCTGTACCGGGACTAGCGGCCTTGGGCAGTACTTC
CDR3aa: CASSCTGTSGLGQYF
j_gene: TRBJ2-7
d_gene: TRBD2
abundance: .
v_gene: TRBV28

CDR3nt: TGTGCCAGCAGCCCAGGACGGACCTCCTACGAGCAGTACTTC
CDR3aa: CASSPGRTSYEQYF
j_gene: TRBJ2-7
d_gene: .
abundance: many
v_gene: TRBV7-9

CDR3nt: TGTGCCAGCAGCATCGGACAGGGGAACTCACCCCTCCACTTT
CDR3aa: CASSIGQGNSPLHF
j_gene: TRBJ1-6
d_gene: TRBD1
abundance: many
v_gene: TRBV7-9

CDR3nt: TGCGCCAGCAGCACCCTTCCCCGGGTGGCTAGCACAGATACGCAGTATTTT
CDR3aa: CASSTLPRVASTDTQYF
j_gene: TRBJ2-3
d_gene: .
abundance: .
v_gene: TRBV5-1

CDR3nt: TGTGCCAGCAGCCCAACCCCGGGACTAGCGGGGTCAAACGGGGAGCTGTTTTTT
CDR3aa: CASSPTPGLAGSNGELFF
j_gene: TRBJ2-2
d_gene: TRBD2
abundance: few
v_gene: TRBV3-1